Listed below are T cell receptor beta chains from one sample, sequenced in a study of T cells in Graves' hyperthyroidism and ophthalmopathy. Using its own MiXCR run on the multiplex PCR reads, TCRdb lists one record per CDR3 protein. The table shows over 500,000 distinct CDR3 sequences, with 15% to 20% occurring only once. The material sequenced was blood. These receptors were obtained from a woman under 40 with Graves' ophthalmopathy. The CDR3 runs from the conserved cysteine through the conserved F or W. The D gene is left open where the match is weak. Where a row states a size, it is once, few, many or the class of an expanded clone; other rows omit it.

few,TRBD1,TRBV5-1,TRBJ1-5,CASSGTGGSNQPQHF,TGCGCCAGCAGCGGGACAGGGGGAAGCAATCAGCCCCAGCATTTT
many,.,TRBV28,TRBJ2-2,CASSLGDRFANTGELFF,TGTGCCAGCAGTCTGGGTGACAGATTCGCGAACACCGGGGAGCTGTTTTTT
many,TRBD1,TRBV28,TRBJ2-7,CASRKQGSRSYEQYF,TGTGCCAGCAGAAAACAGGGGTCGAGGTCCTACGAGCAGTACTTC
many,.,TRBV4-2,TRBJ1-1,CASSQGHTNTEAFF,TGTGCCAGCAGCCAAGGACACACGAACACTGAAGCTTTCTTT
.,.,TRBV6-2/TRBV6-3,TRBJ2-1,CASSYGTGNEQFF,TGTGCCAGCAGTTACGGGACGGGAAATGAGCAGTTCTTC
.,.,TRBV4-3,TRBJ1-3,CASSPSRVNTIYF,TGCGCCAGCAGCCCCTCCCGCGTAAACACCATATATTTT
.,.,TRBV20-1,TRBJ2-4,CSAKVFRVAMSIQYF,TGCAGTGCTAAAGTATTTCGGGTGGCCATGAGCATTCAGTACTTC
once,TRBD2,TRBV7-3,TRBJ2-4,CASSLLPASGSLTKNIQYF,TGTGCCAGCAGCTTATTGCCGGCTAGCGGGAGTCTCACCAAAAACATTCAGTACTTC
.,TRBD2,TRBV12-3/TRBV12-4,TRBJ2-7,CASSLSGGWEQYF,TGTGCCAGCAGTCTGAGCGGGGGTTGGGAGCAGTACTTC
.,.,TRBV10-3,TRBJ2-2,CAISGGTNTGELFF,TGTGCCATCAGTGGGGGGACGAACACCGGGGAGCTGTTTTTT
many,TRBD1,TRBV5-1,TRBJ2-7,CASSSRTGGFAASYEQYF,TGCGCCAGCAGTTCTAGGACAGGGGGCTTCGCCGCCTCCTACGAGCAGTACTTC
.,.,TRBV7-2,TRBJ2-5,CASSPKRVETQYF,TGTGCCAGCAGCCCGAAGCGGGTTGAGACCCAGTACTTC
.,.,TRBV7-9,TRBJ2-6,CASSPRSGSFSGANVLTF,TGTGCCAGCAGCCCCAGGTCGGGCTCGTTCTCTGGGGCCAACGTCCTGACTTTC
few,TRBD1,TRBV5-1,TRBJ2-3,CASSFGTGEDTQYF,TGCGCCAGCAGCTTTGGGACAGGGGAAGATACGCAGTATTTT
many,.,TRBV20-1,TRBJ2-1,CSARGGEQFF,TGCAGTGCTAGGGGAGGTGAGCAGTTCTTC
.,TRBD2,TRBV20-1,TRBJ2-7,CSAHTGTSGSYEQYF,TGCAGTGCTCACACTGGGACTAGCGGGAGCTACGAGCAGTACTTC
.,.,TRBV20-1,TRBJ2-7,CSAGPGRLPNYEQYF,TGCAGTGCTGGCCCCGGGCGGCTCCCTAATTACGAGCAGTACTTC
.,.,TRBV15,TRBJ1-4,CATSRDGRGDEKLFF,TGTGCCACCAGCAGAGATGGCAGGGGAGACGAAAAACTGTTTTTT
.,.,TRBV7-8,TRBJ1-1,CASSLVRGSTEAFF,TGTGCCAGCAGCTTAGTCCGTGGAAGCACTGAAGCTTTCTTT
.,TRBD1,TRBV16,TRBJ1-2,CASSQSGQGDYGYTF,TGTGCCAGCAGCCAATCGGGACAGGGGGACTATGGCTACACCTTC
few,.,TRBV7-9,TRBJ2-4,CASSQWKSPLAKNIQYF,TGTGCCAGCAGCCAGTGGAAATCCCCCTTAGCCAAAAACATTCAGTACTTC
many,.,TRBV7-2,TRBJ1-5,CASSRTGNQPQHF,TGTGCCAGCAGCCGGACGGGCAATCAGCCCCAGCATTTT
many,TRBD1,TRBV28,TRBJ2-3,CASSPVGQGSDTQYF,TGTGCCAGCAGTCCAGTGGGACAGGGGAGTGATACGCAGTATTTT
few,.,TRBV6-1,TRBJ2-6,CASSRNRPMSGANVLTF,TGTGCCAGCAGTCGAAACAGGCCTATGTCTGGGGCCAACGTCCTGACTTTC
few,TRBD1,TRBV19,TRBJ1-3,CATERTGLQGNTIYF,TGTGCCACCGAGAGGACAGGCCTACAGGGGAACACCATATATTTT
.,.,TRBV6-4,TRBJ2-2,CASSDSSQGENTGELFF,TGTGCCAGCAGTGACTCTAGCCAGGGAGAGAACACCGGGGAGCTGTTTTTT
.,.,TRBV19,TRBJ2-7,CASSIGLNYEQYF,TGTGCCAGTAGTATCGGGCTTAACTACGAGCAGTACTTC
.,TRBD2,TRBV20-1,TRBJ2-2,CSISGSLNTGELFF,TGCAGCATTAGCGGGAGTCTTAACACCGGGGAGCTGTTTTTT
many,.,TRBV7-9,TRBJ1-2,CASSLDGSPGYGYTF,TGTGCCAGCAGCTTAGATGGCAGCCCCGGATATGGCTACACCTTC